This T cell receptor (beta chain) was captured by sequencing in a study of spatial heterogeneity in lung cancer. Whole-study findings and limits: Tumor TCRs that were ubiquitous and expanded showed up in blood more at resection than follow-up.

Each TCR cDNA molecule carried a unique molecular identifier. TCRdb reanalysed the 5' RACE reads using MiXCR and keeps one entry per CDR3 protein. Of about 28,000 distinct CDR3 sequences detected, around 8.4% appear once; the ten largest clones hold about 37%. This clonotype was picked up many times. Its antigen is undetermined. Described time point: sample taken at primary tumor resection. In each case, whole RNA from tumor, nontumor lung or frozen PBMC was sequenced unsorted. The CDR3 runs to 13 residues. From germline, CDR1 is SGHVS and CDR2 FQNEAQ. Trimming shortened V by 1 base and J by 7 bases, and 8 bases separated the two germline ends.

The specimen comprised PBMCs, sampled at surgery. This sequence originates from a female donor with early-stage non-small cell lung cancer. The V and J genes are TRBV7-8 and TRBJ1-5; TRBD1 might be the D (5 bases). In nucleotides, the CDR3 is TGTGCCAGCAGCTTAGGTCGGGGCCAGCCCCAGCATTTT. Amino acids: CASSLGRGQPQHF.